The present T cell receptor beta chain was sequenced within a study of T cell responses to AZD1222 COVID-19 vaccine. Germline CDR1 reads LGHNT; CDR2 reads FRNRAP. The CDR3 is 17 residues long. V lost 6 bases and J 1 base, leaving 16 bases between the germline ends. Method: immunoSEQ multiplex PCR; TCRdb's copy keeps in-frame clones and lacks some. The table shows some 170,000 clones, with more than 90% occurring only once. The sequence was obtained from an adult in good health. The gene calls are TRBV12-5 and TRBJ1-6; possible D gene TRBD1, 5 bases. Sequenced material: peripheral blood, taken on day 0 of AZD1222 vaccination. This chain's CDR3 is CASGPGRDSSYNSPLHF. The CDR3 DNA reads as TGTGCTAGTGGCCCAGGGAGGGATAGTTCCTATAATTCACCCCTCCACTTT.